Below are 25 T cell receptor beta chains sequenced from a single sample in a study of tumor and adjacent non-tumor tissue in lung cancer. Three rounds of nested PCR, following a modified ARM-PCR protocol, produced the TCRbeta library. TCRdb independently ran MiXCR on the multiplex PCR reads; one entry per CDR3 protein. The table lists 76,000 or so distinct CDR3 sequences, nearly 70% of them singletons. No cell sorting was done before RNA was extracted from the tissue. Source material: lung tumor tissue. The receptor source for this set is a woman aged 70-85 years with non-small cell lung cancer.

Points on this clonotype: The junction and the germline gene differ at one end; a read error may be behind it. This chain links TRBV5-4 with TRBJ2-3; possible D gene TRBD1, 6 bases. The germline CDR1 and CDR2 sequences are SGHNT and YYREEE (reference sequence). The CDR3 consists of 18 residues. CDR3 sequence reads: CASSSRFRTVGWTDTQYF. The CDR3 DNA sequence: TGCGCCAGCAGCTCGAGATTCCGGACAGTAGGTTGGACAGATACGCAGTATTTT.

With regard to this clonotype: Since a much larger clone is just one base distant, this may be a read error. The rearrangement links TRBV20-1 to TRBJ2-2; TRBD2 matches 10 bases. Germline V CDR1 and CDR2: DFQATT, SNEGSKA (reference sequence). This CDR3 contains 13 residues. CDR3 loop: CSTSGKHTGELFF. The CDR3 DNA reads TGCAGTACTAGCGGGAAGCACACCGGGGAGCTGTTTTTT.

This clonotype has a count of ten or more. V usage is TRBV20-1 and J usage is TRBJ2-6; 9 bases match TRBD2. The germline gives CDR1 DFQATT, CDR2 SNEGSKA (reference sequence). This CDR3 spans 16 amino acids. V was clipped by 3 bases and J by 0 bases; unmatched bases: 3. The CDR3 DNA reads as TGCAGTGCTAGGGTTAGCGGGGGCTCTGGGGCCAACGTCCTGACTTTC. It translates to CSARVSGGSGANVLTF.

This clonotype was seen only a few times. This sequence joins TRBV20-1 and TRBJ2-1; D perhaps matches TRBD2 (6 bases). V was pared by 3 bases and J by 8 bases, with 26 bases between. The CDR3 totals 17 residues. Germline CDR1 reads DFQATT; CDR2 reads SNEGSKA (reference sequence). The CDR3 coding sequence is TGCAGTGCTAGTGCACGCTGGGCGGGACTGGCGGACGATGAGCAGTTCTTC. This gives the protein CSASARWAGLADDEQFF.

Comment on this clonotype: A read error may explain this, as a much larger clone is one base away. The CDR3 ends on some other residue instead of the conserved phenylalanine or tryptophan, so this is likely a read error. This rearrangement joins TRBV20-1 to TRBJ2-7, with 12 bases matching TRBD2. Germline-derived CDR1 and CDR2 are DFQATT and SNEGSKA (reference sequence). This CDR3 is built from 17 residues. V shed 6 bases, J shed 3 bases, and the junction held 15 bases outside the gene matches. The CDR3 coding sequence is TGCAGTGCCCCCGATCTAGCGGGAGGGCCCGAGGACTACGAGCAGTACCTC. Its translation is CSAPDLAGGPEDYEQYL.

Note on this clonotype: An end of the junction does not agree with germline; a read error may underlie this. This chain links TRBV24-1 with TRBJ2-3, with 8 positions matching TRBD2. Germline V CDR1 and CDR2: KGHDR, SFDVKD. The CDR3 runs to 17 residues. The CDR3 bases are TGTGCCATCAGTGATTTAGGAGGCGGGAGGTCCACAGTTACACAGTATTTT. Translation gives CAISDLGGGRSTVTQYF.

As to this clonotype: The junction and the germline gene differ at one end; a read error may be behind it. V usage is TRBV4-1 and J usage is TRBJ1-6; 7 positions match TRBD1. The CDR3 loop spans 16 amino acids. Germline V CDR1 and CDR2: MGHRA, YSYEKL. CDR3 region: CARSQAPGTDNPPFHF. CDR3 coding DNA: TGCGCCAGAAGCCAAGCCCCAGGGACAGATAATCCACCCTTCCACTTT.

The chain carries TRBV4-2 and TRBJ2-7; the D call may be TRBD1 or TRBD2 (5 bases each). V lost 10 bases, J lost 2 bases, and 24 bases lay in between. Germline CDR1 and CDR2: LGHNA and YNFKEQ. CDR3 length: 16 amino acids. The chain's CDR3 is CANSPRSRDVTYEQYF. The DNA of the CDR3 is TGTGCCAACAGTCCCAGGAGTAGGGACGTCACCTACGAGCAGTACTTC.

This clonotype has only a few counts. No conserved phenylalanine or tryptophan ends this CDR3, so it is likely a read error. This sequence joins TRBV12-3 or TRBV12-4 and TRBJ1-1, with D unresolved. The CDR3 spans 14 residues. Trimming shortened V by 9 bases and J by 4 bases, and 18 bases separated the two germline ends. CDR3 coding DNA: TGTGCCAGTACCCGTAATGCGGTAGGCACTGAAGCTTTCTTA. Encoded protein: CASTRNAVGTEAFL.

In regard to this clonotype: This may arise from a read error, as a much more abundant clone is one base away. This chain joins TRBV5-1 and TRBJ1-2; D perhaps matches TRBD1 (5 bases). This CDR3 is 15 amino acids long. Per germline, CDR1 SGHRS and CDR2 YFSETQ. The V gene lost 0 bases and the J gene lost 3 bases, with 12 bases spanning the gap. Here the CDR3 reads CASSLGERGYYGYTF. For the CDR3, the DNA is TGCGCCAGCAGCTTGGGGGAGAGGGGATACTATGGCTACACCTTC.

Note on this clonotype: The junction departs from the called germline gene at one end, perhaps through a read error. J is TRBJ2-7 and V is TRBV5-1; a possible D gene is TRBD2 (5 bases). The CDR3 runs to 14 residues. CDR1 is SGHRS, CDR2 YFSETQ, per germline. For the CDR3, the DNA is TGCGCTAGCAGCTTGGAGATAGACTACTACGAGCAGTACTTC. Translation gives CASSLEIDYYEQYF. The full variable domain, with the rest looked up from reference TRBV5-1 and TRBJ2-7, is KAGVTQTPRYLIKTRGQQVTLSCSPISGHRSVSWYQQTPGQGLQFLFEYFSETQRNKGNFPGRFSGRQFSNSRSEMNVSTLELGDSALYLCASSLEIDYYEQYFGPGTRLTVT.

This clonotype has a count of ten or more. The V gene is TRBV20-1, the J gene TRBJ2-7; D remains ambiguous. The CDR3 runs 15 residues. V lost 0 bases to trimming and J lost 3 bases, with 15 bases between them. CDR1 is DFQATT and CDR2 is SNEGSKA in the germline V gene (reference sequence). For the CDR3, the DNA is TGCAGTGCTAGAGATGGTCGCCGGGCAAACTACGAGCAGTACTTC. It codes for CSARDGRRANYEQYF.

Details on this clonotype: Given a much more abundant clone one base away, this may be a read error. The final CDR3 position lacks the conserved phenylalanine or tryptophan, pointing to a likely read error. The chain couples TRBV20-1 to TRBJ1-2; the D gene is possibly TRBD1 (5 bases). Germline V gives CDR1 DFQATT, CDR2 SNEGSKA (reference sequence). V gave up 3 bases and J gave up 3 bases, with 20 bases separating them. CDR3 length: 16 residues. The CDR3 is CSARGRGGLGDYGYTS. The CDR3 DNA sequence: TGCAGTGCTAGGGGCCGTGGGGGTTTGGGGGACTATGGCTACACCTCC.

This clonotype occurred a few times. The gene calls are TRBV19 and TRBJ2-1, with TRBD2 identical over 7 bases. V was clipped by 4 bases and J by 0 bases; unmatched bases: 3. CDR1 LNHDA and CDR2 SQIVND come from the germline V gene (reference sequence). This CDR3 contains 15 residues. DNA of the CDR3: TGTGCCAGTAGTACGCGCGGGAGCTCCTACAATGAGCAGTTCTTC. Its protein product is CASSTRGSSYNEQFF. Looking up the rest from reference TRBV19 and TRBJ2-1 gives the full variable domain: DGGITQSPKYLFRKEGQNVTLSCEQNLNHDAMYWYRQDPGQGLRLIYYSQIVNDFQKGDIAEGYSVSREKKESFPLTVTSAQKNPTAFYLCASSTRGSSYNEQFFGPGTRLTVL.

On this clonotype: This clone may be a read error of a much larger clone one base away. V is TRBV20-1 and J is TRBJ2-3; D possibly corresponds to TRBD1 (5 bases). The CDR3 has 14 amino acids. Germline V gives CDR1 DFQATT, CDR2 SNEGSKA (reference sequence). In DNA, the CDR3 is TGCAGAGCGAATAAGGGGTACCCCACAGATACGCAGTATTTT. It is translated as CRANKGYPTDTQYF.

This clonotype was recorded many times. The chain recombines TRBV13 with TRBJ2-7; 14 nucleotides align to TRBD2. Germline V gene sequence: CDR1 PRHDT, CDR2 FYEKMQ (reference sequence). The CDR3 runs 15 residues. The ends lost 5 bases at V and 7 bases at J; junction bases unmatched: 7. The CDR3 loop is CASSKGTSGRSEQYF. The DNA of the CDR3 is TGTGCCAGCAGCAAGGGGACTAGCGGGAGATCGGAGCAGTACTTC.

The rearrangement uses TRBV11-1 and TRBJ2-1, with D possibly being TRBD2 (5 bases). CDR3 length equals 13 residues. CDR1 SGHAT and CDR2 FQDESV come from the germline V gene (reference sequence). The CDR3 nucleotides read TGTGTCACCAGATACCTTTCCCGGGGTGAGCAGTTCTTC. This encodes CVTRYLSRGEQFF.

As concerns this clonotype: An end of the junction differs from the germline gene, which may be a read error. V and J are TRBV7-8 and TRBJ2-5; D may be TRBD2 (6 bases). The CDR3 runs 14 residues. Germline values: CDR1 SGHVS, CDR2 FQNEAQ. The CDR3 loop reads CASSLASAKETQYF. CDR3 sequence (DNA): TGTGCCAGCAGCCTGGCTAGCGCCAAAGAGACCCAATACTTC.

A remark on this clonotype: Being one base from a much bigger clone, this may be a read error. This chain uses TRBV28 with TRBJ2-5, with 11 bases identical to TRBD2. Germline-derived CDR1 and CDR2 are MDHEN and SYDVKM. This CDR3 is built from 15 residues. With V trimmed by 8 bases and J by 4 bases, 9 bases remained unmatched. This CDR3 reads CASGVSSGRSETQYF. CDR3 DNA: TGTGCCAGCGGTGTCTCTAGCGGGAGGTCAGAGACCCAGTACTTC.

Notes on this clonotype: Mismatch with germline at one junction end may stem from a read error. J is TRBJ1-1 and V is TRBV29-1; D gene unclear. Germline V CDR1 and CDR2: SQVTM, ANQGSEA. The CDR3 is 12 residues long. The CDR3 loop is CSVGQTNTEAFF. The CDR3 DNA reads as TGCAGCGTTGGGCAGACGAACACTGAGGCTTTCTTT. The full variable domain, with the rest looked up from reference TRBV29-1 and TRBJ1-1, is SAVISQKPSRDICQRGTSLTIQCQVDSQVTMMFWYRQQPGQSLTLIATANQGSEATYESGFVIDKFPISRPNLTFSTLTVSNMSPEDSSIYLCSVGQTNTEAFFGQGTRLTVV.

With respect to this clonotype: A much more abundant neighbour one base away suggests this may be a read error. This chain joins TRBV10-3 and TRBJ2-3; 8 bases fit TRBD1. Germline CDR1 is ENHRY and CDR2 is SYGVKD. The CDR3 extends over 17 amino acids. V was clipped by 5 bases and J by 2 bases; unmatched bases: 12. CDR3 loop: CAISRGETGANTDTQYF. The CDR3 region has the DNA TGTGCCATCAGTCGAGGGGAGACAGGGGCTAACACAGATACGCAGTATTTT.

About this clonotype itself: The CDR3 ends on some other residue instead of the conserved phenylalanine or tryptophan, so this is likely a read error. The V and J genes are TRBV29-1 and TRBJ1-5, with D hard to call. The CDR3 totals 12 residues. Germline V gives CDR1 SQVTM, CDR2 ANQGSEA. The CDR3: CSDEADNQPQHS. CDR3 coding DNA: TGCAGCGATGAAGCCGATAATCAGCCCCAGCATTCT.

The count of this clonotype is one. One end of the junction varies from germline; a read error may be responsible. This sequence joins TRBV24-1 and TRBJ1-2, with TRBD1 as a possible D gene (5 bases). CDR1 is KGHDR, CDR2 SFDVKD, per germline. The CDR3 consists of 12 residues. The CDR3 DNA reads as TGTGCCACCAGTGGGGGCAACTATGGCTACTCCTTC. As protein: CATSGGNYGYSF.

The rearrangement joins TRBV7-9 to TRBJ2-3; D not certain. The V end lost 0 bases, the J end lost 6 bases, and 7 bases lay between the germline ends. Germline CDR1 reads SEHNR; CDR2 reads FQNEAQ (reference sequence). The CDR3 extends over 13 amino acids. CDR3 in DNA: TGTGCCAGCAGCTTAGCGCAGGTGGATACGCAGTATTTT. Its translation is CASSLAQVDTQYF.

This clonotype was picked up many times. The V gene is TRBV20-1, the J gene TRBJ2-1, with D perhaps TRBD2 (6 bases). The CDR3 is made up of 14 amino acids. Trimming took 1 base from V and 1 from J, leaving 8 bases between them. Germline assignment: CDR1 DFQATT and CDR2 SNEGSKA (reference sequence). As DNA, the CDR3 is TGCAGTGCTAGAGGGGAGGTTTCCTACAATGAGCAGTTCTTC. It encodes CSARGEVSYNEQFF.